The clone carrying this T cell receptor beta chain was seen only a few times. Its target is not known. The record originates from a study of vaccination and CD4 T cells after COVID-19. About the research overall: Stimulation used overlapping spike peptides from SARS-CoV-2, HCoV-NL63, HCoV-OC43 and HCoV-229E.

Germline V gene data show CDR1 as KGHDR and CDR2 as SFDVKD. With 3 bases clipped from V and 8 bases from J, the junction kept 5 bases outside the gene matches. The length of the CDR3 is 13 residues. Cultured CD4+ T-cell DNA underwent Oncomine TCR Beta short-read sequencing. TCRdb recomputed calls from the PCR reads with MiXCR, one row per CDR3 protein. The data contain approximately 17,000 distinct CDR3 sequences, 40% to 65% of them singletons. Time point specified: late sampling 161 to 241 days after vaccination in a few convalescent patients. Noted treatment: roughly ten-day PBMC culture with coronavirus spike peptide pools or control peptides (ViraFEST assay).

The clonotype comes from a human donor who had recovered from COVID-19. V and J are TRBV24-1 and TRBJ1-2; 7 bases line up with TRBD1. Sequenced here: CD4+ T cells from blood, cultured in vitro, sampled about 7 months after SARS-CoV-2 vaccination. This chain's CDR3 is CATSDRQGTGYTF. The CDR3 DNA follows: TGTGCCACCAGTGATAGACAGGGAACGGGCTACACCTTC.